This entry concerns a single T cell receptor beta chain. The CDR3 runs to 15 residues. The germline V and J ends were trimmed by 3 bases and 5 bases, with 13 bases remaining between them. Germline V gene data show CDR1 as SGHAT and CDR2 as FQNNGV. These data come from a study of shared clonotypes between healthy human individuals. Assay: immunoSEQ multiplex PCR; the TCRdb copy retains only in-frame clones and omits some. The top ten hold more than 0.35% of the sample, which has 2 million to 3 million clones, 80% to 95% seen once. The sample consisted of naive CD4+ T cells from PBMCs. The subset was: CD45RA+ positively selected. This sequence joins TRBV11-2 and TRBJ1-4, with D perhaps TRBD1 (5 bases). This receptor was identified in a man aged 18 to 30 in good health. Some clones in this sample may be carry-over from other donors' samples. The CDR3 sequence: CASSLGGTVNEKLFF. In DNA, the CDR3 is TGTGCCAGCAGCTTGGGCGGGACGGTCAATGAAAAACTGTTTTTT.